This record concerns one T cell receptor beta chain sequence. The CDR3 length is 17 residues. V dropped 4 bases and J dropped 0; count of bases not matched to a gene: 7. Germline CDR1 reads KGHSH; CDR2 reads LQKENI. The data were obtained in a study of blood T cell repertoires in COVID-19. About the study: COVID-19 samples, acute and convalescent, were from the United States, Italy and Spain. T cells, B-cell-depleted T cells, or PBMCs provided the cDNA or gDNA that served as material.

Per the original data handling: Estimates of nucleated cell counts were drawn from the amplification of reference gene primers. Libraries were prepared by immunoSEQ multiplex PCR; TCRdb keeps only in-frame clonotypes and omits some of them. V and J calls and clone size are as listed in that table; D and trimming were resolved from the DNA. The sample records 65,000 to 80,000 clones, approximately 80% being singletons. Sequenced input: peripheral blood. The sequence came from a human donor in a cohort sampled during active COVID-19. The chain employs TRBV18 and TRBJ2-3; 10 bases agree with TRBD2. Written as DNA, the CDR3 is TGTGCCAGCTCACTCACCAGAGCGGGGGGGAGCACAGATACGCAGTATTTT. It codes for CASSLTRAGGSTDTQYF.